The present entry profiles one T cell receptor beta chain with its context. Its target is not known. Germline assignment: CDR1 MNHEY and CDR2 SVGAGI. The ends were cut back, 6 bases at V and 0 bases at J, with 6 bases in the middle. This CDR3 is built from 12 residues. This entry is derived from a study of Tregs in tolerant kidney transplant recipients. Produced via immunoSEQ multiplex PCR; TCRdb's table is partial and in-frame only. The sample carries under 100,000 clones, around nine tenths recorded once. Unstimulated regulatory T cells (CD4+CD25+CD127-), CD4+CD25- non-regulatory cells, CD4 and CD8 cells were FACS-sorted from thawed PBMCs. Study observations and caveats: Biological reproducibility was not directly addressed in this study.

Sample: CD8+ T cells from blood. This sequence joins TRBV6-5 and TRBJ2-7; D is uncertain. This sequence originates from a human donor in good health. This CDR3 is CASSSDSYEQYF. In DNA form, the CDR3 reads TGTGCCAGCAGCTCGGACTCCTACGAGCAGTACTTC.